The clone carrying this T cell receptor (beta chain) was recorded a few times. The data stem from a study of blood T cell repertoires in COVID-19. Sequencing was performed with immunoSEQ multiplex PCR; in TCRdb, only in-frame clones are kept and a portion is missing. Among roughly 200,000 clones listed, 80% to 90% were seen once. This CDR3 has 15 residues. Germline assignment: CDR1 LNHDA and CDR2 SQIVND (reference sequence). The J segment lost 2 bases and the V segment lost 3 bases, leaving 3 bases of the junction unmatched. The rearrangement links TRBV19 to TRBJ2-3, with 9 bases matching TRBD1. The sequenced sample was PBMCs or T cells enriched from blood (not recorded which). The clonotype comes from a woman in her 40s with acute COVID-19. The CDR3 spells CASSMGQGNTDTQYF. The CDR3 nucleotides read TGTGCCAGTAGTATGGGACAGGGAAACACAGATACGCAGTATTTT.